The 6 T cell receptor beta chains below come from one sample, sequenced in a study of CD8+CD57+ T cells in acquired aplastic anemia. Selection for sequencing was limited to patients who had shown CD8+CD57+ cell expansion by flow cytometry. Genomic DNA constituted the template upon which TCR beta VDJ and CDR3 profiling was performed. TCRdb re-derived calls from the reads in MiXCR, one entry per CDR3 protein. The sample carries 400,000 to 600,000 distinct CDR3 sequences, under 40% recorded once. The sequenced sample was sorted CD4+, CD8+, or CD8+CD57+ T cells (not recorded which) from PBMCs. Every receptor here comes from a human donor with aplastic anemia.

The chain links TRBV5-5 to TRBJ1-1, with a weak D call TRBD1 (5 bases). V dropped 2 bases and J dropped 2 bases, with 13 bases sitting between them. The CDR3 covers 15 residues. Germline assignment: CDR1 SGHKS and CDR2 YYEKEE (reference sequence). The CDR3 region is CASSFEGQVNTEAFF. CDR3 nucleotide sequence: TGTGCCAGCAGCTTTGAGGGGCAGGTAAACACTGAAGCTTTCTTT.

A few counts support this clonotype. A much more abundant neighbour one base away suggests this may be a read error. The rearrangement uses TRBV2 and TRBJ1-1, with unresolved D. The CDR3 spans 13 residues. CDR1 is SNHLY and CDR2 is FYNNEI in the germline V gene. CDR3 protein: CAGSGLLNTEAFF. In DNA, the CDR3 is TGTGCCGGCAGTGGGCTTTTGAACACTGAAGCTTTCTTT.

On this clonotype: The junction does not match germline at one end; this may be a read error. The V call is TRBV7-2, the J call TRBJ2-3; 11 positions match TRBD2. Germline lookup yields CDR1 SGHTA and CDR2 FQGNSA. The CDR3 length is 14 residues. CDR3 residues: CASSLAGGIDTQYF. Here the CDR3 DNA reads TGTGCCAGCAGCCTAGCGGGGGGAATAGATACGCAGTATTTT.

This clonotype has at least ten counts. V usage is TRBV2 and J usage is TRBJ1-6; D gene uncertain. This CDR3 has 17 residues. The ends were cut back, 5 bases at V and 0 bases at J, with 14 bases in the middle. Germline V gives CDR1 SNHLY, CDR2 FYNNEI. DNA of the CDR3: TGTGCCAGCAGTAAGTTCGAGGTGGGCTCCTATAATTCACCCCTCCACTTT. As protein: CASSKFEVGSYNSPLHF.

The chain links TRBV7-2 to TRBJ1-5; D is uncertain. CDR3 length equals 13 residues. V was trimmed by 7 bases and J by 6 bases, leaving 13 bases between them. Germline lookup yields CDR1 SGHTA and CDR2 FQGNSA. The CDR3 sequence is CASNLSSLQPQHF. The CDR3 DNA is TGTGCCAGCAACTTGAGCTCCCTTCAGCCCCAGCATTTT.

This clonotype was observed many times. The chain employs TRBV20-1 and TRBJ1-1; D remains ambiguous. This CDR3 comprises 10 residues. Germline CDR1 is DFQATT and CDR2 is SNEGSKA (reference sequence). V gave up 3 bases and J gave up 6 bases, with 5 bases separating them. CDR3 coding DNA: TGCAGTGCTAGTGTCCCTGAAGCTTTCTTT. Amino acid sequence: CSASVPEAFF.